The entry below describes one T cell receptor beta chain. Antigen: not known. The sample's treatment: approximately nine-day PBMC culture with coronavirus spike peptide pools or control peptides (ViraFEST assay). Those CD4+ T cells from the unexposed donor predate the COVID-19 pandemic (2011-2018). The data were obtained in a study of vaccination and CD4 T cells after COVID-19. Findings of the study overall: The appearance of a median about 86% of reactive clones in convalescent patients occurred only post-vaccination.

The CDR3 spans 16 residues. Germline loops: CDR1 SEHNR, CDR2 FQNEAQ (reference sequence). With 5 bases clipped from V and 4 bases from J, the junction kept 5 bases outside the gene matches. Cultured CD4+ T-cell DNA underwent Oncomine TCR Beta short-read sequencing. TCRdb reanalysed the PCR reads using MiXCR and keeps one entry per CDR3 protein. Of about 4,600 distinct CDR3 sequences in the sample, more than 55% were seen once. The material sequenced was CD4+ T cells from blood, cultured in vitro. The V gene is TRBV7-9, the J gene TRBJ2-2; 12 bases match TRBD2. The sequence was collected from a human donor in good health. CDR3 residues: CASSRTSGTGTGELFF. CDR3 sequence (DNA): TGTGCCAGCAGCCGGACTAGCGGGACCGGCACCGGGGAGCTGTTTTTT.